This T cell receptor (beta chain) was sequenced for a study of cytomegalovirus exposure and HLA in healthy donors. Findings and caveats of the study: The classifier, whose performance was assessed in both the original and validation cohorts, reportedly diagnosed cytomegalovirus status with high specificity and sensitivity. The study recorded fewer than 200 TCR beta chains that were cytomegalovirus-associated.

On this clone itself: The antigen remains unidentified.

Primers for the PCR totalled 60 Vbeta and 13 Jbeta. TCRdb's copy holds only in-frame clones and misses some; the assay was immunoSEQ multiplex PCR. This table has 100,000 or so clones, 65% to 80% appearing once. J gave up 3 bases and V 7 bases, and 7 bases lay outside the gene matches. This CDR3 is 13 amino acids long. Germline V gene lookup returns CDR1 SQVTM and CDR2 ANQGSEA. The material sequenced was PBMCs. The chain couples TRBV29-1 to TRBJ2-3; 7 positions agree with TRBD1. This receptor was identified in a man between 50 and 59 years old in good health and CMV-seronegative. The CDR3 protein is CSGERQGTDTQYF. CDR3 nucleotide sequence: TGCAGCGGCGAGCGACAGGGTACAGATACGCAGTATTTT.